The 16 T cell receptor beta chains reported below all come from one sample, sequenced in a study of human T cells and chemical hapten exposure. Documented time point: pre-sensitization, week 0. Treatment here: therapeutic diphenylcyclopropenone sensitization with weekly scalp DPC. Total RNA was isolated from unfractionated whole blood. TCRdb reprocessed the RACE reads with MiXCR, giving one entry per CDR3 protein. This sample yields tens of thousands of distinct CDR3 sequences, of which roughly an eighth are seen a single time; around 2% belongs to the top ten. This material consisted of whole blood, taken in connection with sensitization to the hapten diphenylcyclopropenone (DPC). Every receptor here comes from a woman aged 40 to 50 with alopecia areata. Some clones in this sample may be carry-over from other donors' samples.

Ten or more counts support this clonotype. The chain joins TRBV29-1 to TRBJ2-1; either TRBD1 or TRBD2 may fit D (5 bases each). The V end was cut by 7 bases, the J end by 4 bases, with 20 bases between. The CDR3 has 15 residues. Germline loops: CDR1 SQVTM, CDR2 ANQGSEA. The CDR3 DNA reads TGCAGCGGAGCCGGGGACCCCGCCTTGTACAATGAGCAGTTCTTC. Its translation is CSGAGDPALYNEQFF.

This clonotype appeared many times. The CDR3 DNA reads TGCAGTGCTAGACGGCTAGCGGGAGGTGTAGCCAAAAACATTCAGTACTTC. Encoded protein: CSARRLAGGVAKNIQYF. The rearrangement uses TRBV20-1 and TRBJ2-4; TRBD2 aligns across 11 bases. The CDR3 sequence is 17 residues long. V was pared by 2 bases and J by 0 bases, with 6 bases of the junction left unmatched. Germline V lookup: CDR1 DFQATT, CDR2 SNEGSKA (reference sequence).

J is TRBJ2-5 and V is TRBV5-4, with 10 bases lining up with TRBD2. With V trimmed by 7 bases and J by 3 bases, 3 bases remained unmatched. The CDR3 covers 13 residues. CDR1 and CDR2 from the germline V gene are SGHNT and YYREEE (reference sequence). The CDR3 here is CASQSGGEETQYF. The CDR3 DNA is TGTGCCAGCCAAAGCGGGGGGGAAGAGACCCAGTACTTC. The full variable domain, its missing parts supplied by reference TRBV5-4 and TRBJ2-5, is ETGVTQSPTHLIKTRGQQVTLRCSSQSGHNTVSWYQQALGQGPQFIFQYYREEENGRGNFPPRFSGLQFPNYSSELNVNALELDDSALYLCASQSGGEETQYFGPGTRLLVL.

This clonotype turned up a few times. The chain carries TRBV20-1 and TRBJ2-7; D remains unclear. The CDR3 covers 13 residues. The V end was cut by 0 bases, the J end by 3 bases, with 9 bases between. Germline loops: CDR1 DFQATT, CDR2 SNEGSKA (reference sequence). CDR3 sequence reads: CSARDGQNYEQYF. The CDR3 nucleotides read TGCAGTGCTAGAGACGGGCAGAACTACGAGCAGTACTTC.

This clonotype was recorded at least ten times. The chain recombines TRBV19 with TRBJ1-4, with 10 bases identical to TRBD1. The J segment lost 8 bases and the V segment lost 9 bases, leaving 6 bases of the junction unmatched. CDR3 length equals 13 residues. Germline loops: CDR1 LNHDA, CDR2 SQIVND (reference sequence). CDR3 bases: TGTGCCAGCCACGGGACAGGGGCCGAAAAACTGTTTTTT. Protein product: CASHGTGAEKLFF.

The table lists this clonotype with many counts. The CDR3 sequence: CASETSGMKNEQFF. The CDR3 bases are TGTGCCAGCGAAACTAGCGGGATGAAGAATGAGCAGTTCTTC. The rearrangement links TRBV28 to TRBJ2-1, with 10 bases matching TRBD2. The CDR3 is 14 residues long. CDR1 and CDR2 (germline): MDHEN, SYDVKM. V was pared by 8 bases and J by 7 bases, with 8 bases of the junction left unmatched.

Only a few counts were recorded for this clonotype. The J gene is TRBJ2-7, the V gene TRBV19, with unresolved D. V dropped 3 bases and J dropped 1 base, with 13 bases sitting between them. Germline assignment: CDR1 LNHDA and CDR2 SQIVND (reference sequence). The CDR3 loop spans 15 amino acids. In DNA form, the CDR3 reads TGTGCCAGTAGTATTATCCAGGAAAGTTCCTACGAGCAGTACTTC. Its translation: CASSIIQESSYEQYF.

This clonotype was counted many times. V usage is TRBV7-2 and J usage is TRBJ2-7, with 7 bases identical to TRBD1. The CDR3 extends over 14 amino acids. CDR1 is SGHTA, CDR2 FQGNSA, per germline. With 5 bases clipped from V and 0 bases from J, the junction kept 4 bases outside the gene matches. The CDR3 loop is CASSRGQSSYEQYF. The CDR3 coding sequence is TGTGCCAGCAGCCGGGGACAGAGCTCCTACGAGCAGTACTTC.

This clonotype was detected only a few times. The chain joins TRBV7-3 to TRBJ2-5; weak D call: TRBD2 (5 bases). V was cut by 5 bases and J by 4 bases, with 17 bases left in between. CDR1 SGHTA and CDR2 FQGTGA come from the germline V gene. The CDR3 length is 15 residues. In DNA form, the CDR3 reads TGTGCCAGCAGCCCCAGCGGAACTTGGGGAGAGACCCAGTACTTC. This codes for CASSPSGTWGETQYF.

At least ten counts were recorded for this clonotype. No DNA is shown, since the ends of the CDR3 on it are uncertain; the CDR3 is the one TCRdb lists. The rearrangement links TRBV12-2 to TRBJ1-4; the DNA was not compared with TRBD1, the D call given in the table. TRBV12-2 is designated a pseudogene. The CDR3 is 16 residues long, counting both termini. CDR3 amino acids: CASRWAGGTTNEKLFF.

The rearrangement uses TRBV29-1 and TRBJ1-4, with D possibly matching TRBD1 (5 bases). The CDR3 extends over 11 amino acids. The germline V and J ends were trimmed by 7 bases and 3 bases, with 6 bases remaining between them. Germline CDR1 and CDR2: SQVTM and ANQGSEA. The CDR3 reads CSGGANEKLFF. The CDR3 region has the DNA TGCAGCGGGGGGGCTAATGAAAAACTGTTTTTT.

This clonotype showed up many times. The J gene is TRBJ2-7, the V gene TRBV27; TRBD1 might be the D (6 bases). CDR3 length: 14 residues. Germline V gene lookup returns CDR1 MNHEY and CDR2 SMNVEV (reference sequence). Trimming cost V 5 bases and J 1 base, with 12 bases left between them. CDR3 region: CASSVTGWSYEQYF. The CDR3 DNA is TGTGCCAGCAGTGTCACAGGGTGGTCCTACGAGCAGTACTTC.

This clonotype came up many times. The chain recombines TRBV28 with TRBJ2-7; D is unclear. Per the germline V gene, CDR1 is MDHEN and CDR2 is SYDVKM. V lost 5 bases and J lost 4, with 9 bases in between. The CDR3 has 12 residues. DNA for the CDR3: TGTGCCAGCAGTAATAGGGCTTACGAGCAGTACTTC. It codes for CASSNRAYEQYF.

At least ten counts were recorded for this clonotype. The V and J genes are TRBV6-8 and TRBJ1-1, with D possibly TRBD1 on 5 matching bases. The V gene lost 6 bases and the J gene lost 3 bases, with 11 bases spanning the gap. The CDR3 extends over 13 amino acids. Germline V gives CDR1 MNHGY, CDR2 SAAAGT. The CDR3 here is CASRNGGDTEAFF. CDR3 coding DNA: TGTGCCAGCAGAAATGGGGGGGACACTGAAGCTTTCTTT.

This clonotype has ten or more counts. This chain connects TRBV11-2 to TRBJ2-1; 10 bases align to TRBD2. The junction had 9 bases not matched to a gene; V was cut back by 6 bases and J by 4 bases. This CDR3 comprises 16 residues. CDR1 is SGHAT and CDR2 is FQNNGV in the germline V gene. In DNA form, the CDR3 reads TGTGCCAGCAGACAAATAGCGGGGGGTAGGTACAATGAGCAGTTCTTC. Translated, it gives CASRQIAGGRYNEQFF.

This clonotype showed up just a few times. The V and J genes are TRBV9 and TRBJ2-1, with D perhaps TRBD1 or TRBD2 (5 bases each). Germline V gene sequence: CDR1 SGDLS, CDR2 YYNGEE. The CDR3 covers 17 residues. Trimming shortened V by 0 bases and J by 0 bases, and 13 bases separated the two germline ends. CDR3 loop: CASSVGQGPSSYNEQFF. The CDR3 DNA reads as TGTGCCAGCAGCGTAGGGCAGGGACCAAGCTCCTACAATGAGCAGTTCTTC. Using reference TRBV9 and TRBJ2-1 for the parts outside the CDR3, the full variable domain is DSGVTQTPKHLITATGQRVTLRCSPRSGDLSVYWYQQSLDQGLQFLIQYYNGEERAKGNILERFSAQQFPDLHSELNLSSLELGDSALYFCASSVGQGPSSYNEQFFGPGTRLTVL.